This TCR beta chain was sequenced in a study of OX40 agonist ivuxolimab in advanced cancers. Study summary: A history of anti-PD-1, anti-PD-L1 or anti-CTLA-4 therapy was acceptable, and approximately 40% had some. Findings of the study overall: Compared with others, partial responders at 0.1-3.0 mg/kg displayed clonal expansion among the lowest.

This CDR3 is built from 15 residues. After removal of 7 bases from V and 3 bases from J, the junction contained 5 bases not matched to a gene. CDR1 is MGHRA, CDR2 YSYEKL, per germline. Method: immunoSEQ multiplex PCR; TCRdb's copy keeps in-frame clones and lacks some. The sample has tens of thousands of clones, around 84% seen once. Comment on this clone: Its antigen remains unidentified.

Samples were taken at baseline and on day 1 of cycles 4 and 7. The starting material was CD4+ or CD8+ T cells sorted from blood, obtained in a trial of the OX40 agonist ivuxolimab. The chain uses TRBV4-1 and TRBJ2-6, with 8 bases aligning to TRBD2. This TCR came from an adult with an advanced solid tumor such as melanoma, head and neck, liver or kidney cancer. In nucleotides, the CDR3 is TGCGCCAGCAAGGTGGCGGGAGGTGGGGCCAACGTCCTGACTTTC. Translation gives CASKVAGGGANVLTF.